The 21 T cell receptor beta chains given below trace back to one sample, sequenced in a study of cytomegalovirus exposure and HLA in healthy donors. It was with 60 Vbeta and 13 Jbeta primers that the PCR ran. TCRdb keeps only in-frame clones here, not all; method: immunoSEQ multiplex PCR. The table shows 150,000 or so clones, with over 60% occurring only once. The sample consisted of PBMCs. The receptors were gathered from a woman between 18 and 30 years old in good health and CMV-seronegative.

The V gene is TRBV7-9, the J gene TRBJ2-1; no clear D gene. V lost 5 bases to trimming and J lost 8 bases, with 10 bases between them. Germline CDR1 reads SEHNR; CDR2 reads FQNEAQ (reference sequence). The CDR3 totals 12 residues. The CDR3: CASSPLSDEQFF. For the CDR3, the DNA is TGTGCCAGCAGCCCCTTGAGCGATGAGCAGTTCTTC.

This chain links TRBV7-2 with TRBJ2-2; TRBD1 matches 9 bases. Trimming at V came to 1 base and at J to 7 bases, leaving 4 bases not matched to a gene. Germline loops: CDR1 SGHTA, CDR2 FQGNSA. The CDR3 contains 15 residues. The CDR3 here is CASSLEQGAFGELFF. The CDR3 DNA follows: TGTGCCAGCAGCTTAGAACAGGGGGCTTTCGGGGAGCTGTTTTTT.

The V and J genes are TRBV6-1 and TRBJ2-5; D is ambiguous. The J call is doubtful: the DNA matches TRBJ2-7 better. Germline CDR1 and CDR2: MNHNS and SASEGT. This CDR3 region has 13 residues. The DNA of the CDR3 is TGTGCCAGCAGTGACAATTTTCCCTACGAGCAGTACTTC. It encodes CASSDNFPYEQYF.

This clone has only one observation. This chain's CDR3 is CASRKTGDYGYTF. The CDR3 DNA sequence: TGTGCCAGCAGAAAGACAGGAGACTATGGCTACACCTTC. V and J are TRBV27 and TRBJ1-2, with D tentatively TRBD1 (6 bases). Germline lookup yields CDR1 MNHEY and CDR2 SMNVEV (reference sequence). V was clipped by 6 bases and J by 3 bases, with 11 bases between them. This CDR3 is 13 amino acids long.

The chain is built from TRBV9 and TRBJ2-2; maybe TRBD2 (5 bases). V lost 0 bases, J lost 0 bases, and 9 bases lay in between. Germline V gives CDR1 SGDLS, CDR2 YYNGEE. CDR3 length: 16 amino acids. CDR3 bases: TGTGCCAGCAGCGTAGCTCTAGCAGCGAACACCGGGGAGCTGTTTTTT. Translated: CASSVALAANTGELFF. Full variable domain (remainder filled in from reference TRBV9 and TRBJ2-2): DSGVTQTPKHLITATGQRVTLRCSPRSGDLSVYWYQQSLDQGLQFLIQYYNGEERAKGNILERFSAQQFPDLHSELNLSSLELGDSALYFCASSVALAANTGELFFGEGSRLTVL.

The table lists this clone with a few counts. The chain couples TRBV19 to TRBJ2-1, with TRBD2 matching over 11 bases. J lost 6 bases, V lost 5 bases, and 9 bases had no gene match. Germline CDR1 reads LNHDA; CDR2 reads SQIVND (reference sequence). This CDR3 is built from 16 residues. The CDR3 nucleotides read TGTGCCAGTAGTCTCCGGACTAGCGGGTTTTTCAATGAGCAGTTCTTC. Translation: CASSLRTSGFFNEQFF.

The chain combines TRBV19 with TRBJ1-2; 7 positions agree with TRBD1. Germline V gene sequence: CDR1 LNHDA, CDR2 SQIVND (reference sequence). The J segment lost 4 bases and the V segment lost 6 bases, leaving 11 bases of the junction unmatched. This CDR3 is built from 15 residues. CDR3: CASRPPDRVGYGYTF. The CDR3, as DNA: TGTGCCAGTAGACCACCAGACAGGGTTGGCTATGGCTACACCTTC.

The J gene is TRBJ2-7, the V gene TRBV5-8; 9 bases fit TRBD1. This CDR3 region has 13 residues. Germline trimming cut 2 bases from V and 6 bases from J; bases unmatched to any gene: 3. Looked up from germline, CDR1 is SGHTS and CDR2 is YDEGEE. The CDR3 DNA reads TGTGCCAGCAGCTTAGGACAGGGGTTCGAGCAGTACTTC. As protein: CASSLGQGFEQYF.

V usage is TRBV6-5 and J usage is TRBJ2-5; weak D call: TRBD1 (6 bases). This CDR3 is 13 amino acids long. The germline V gene encodes CDR1 MNHEY and CDR2 SVGAGI. V lost 6 bases to trimming and J lost 1 base, with 9 bases between them. CDR3 nucleotides: TGTGCCAGCAGCCGACAGGTCCAAGAGACCCAGTACTTC. As protein: CASSRQVQETQYF.

The chain employs TRBV6-6 and TRBJ1-2, with TRBD1 matching 8 bases. The CDR3 is made up of 16 amino acids. Germline V CDR1 and CDR2: MNHNY, SVGAGI (reference sequence). The trim removed 5 bases at V and 4 bases at J, leaving 12 bases unmatched. CDR3 nucleotide sequence: TGTGCCAGCAGTCATTTCCATGGACAGGGTAGCTATGGCTACACCTTC. This sequence encodes CASSHFHGQGSYGYTF.

The gene calls are TRBV27 and TRBJ2-5; 8 nucleotides match TRBD1. Germline-derived CDR1 and CDR2 are MNHEY and SMNVEV (reference sequence). The CDR3 spans 14 residues. The trim removed 6 bases at V and 4 bases at J, leaving 7 bases unmatched. CDR3 DNA sequence: TGTGCCAGCAGCAAGGACAGGGTTGGAGAGACCCAGTACTTC. It codes for CASSKDRVGETQYF.

The rearrangement uses TRBV7-9 and TRBJ1-1; 7 bases are a match to TRBD1. From germline, CDR1 is SEHNR and CDR2 FQNEAQ (reference sequence). The junction had 5 bases not matched to a gene; V was cut back by 6 bases and J by 4 bases. The CDR3 is made up of 13 amino acids. CDR3 DNA: TGTGCCAGCAGGTCGACAGGGAGCACTGAAGCTTTCTTT. As protein: CASRSTGSTEAFF.

The chain couples TRBV19 to TRBJ1-2; 7 bases match TRBD1. This CDR3 is built from 13 residues. Trimming removed 7 bases from V and 4 bases from J; junction bases left unmatched: 6. In germline, CDR1 is LNHDA, CDR2 SQIVND (reference sequence). DNA for the CDR3: TGTGCCAGTACTGAGACAGGGACCTATGGCTACACCTTC. It specifies CASTETGTYGYTF.

The V gene is TRBV12-5, the J gene TRBJ1-4; D call uncertain. V lost 7 bases and J lost 0, with 9 bases in between. The V gene's germline CDR1 is LGHNT and CDR2 FRNRAP. This CDR3 is built from 14 residues. Written as DNA, the CDR3 is TGTGCTAGTGCCTACTCGTCAACTAATGAAAAACTGTTTTTT. Its protein product is CASAYSSTNEKLFF.

J is TRBJ2-2 and V is TRBV19, with 9 positions matching TRBD2. CDR1 and CDR2 (germline): LNHDA, SQIVND (reference sequence). J was trimmed by 6 bases and V by 7 bases; bases with no gene match: 9. This CDR3 has 15 residues. The CDR3 sequence: CASTMGASGAGELFF. The CDR3 DNA reads TGTGCCAGTACTATGGGGGCTAGCGGGGCCGGGGAGCTGTTTTTT.

V gene TRBV28 combines with J gene TRBJ1-2, with TRBD1 matching over 11 bases. The germline gives CDR1 MDHEN, CDR2 SYDVKM. The CDR3 is made up of 16 amino acids. The junction had 6 bases not matched to a gene; V was cut back by 3 bases and J by 3 bases. The CDR3 DNA is TGTGCCAGCAGTTTCGGGGACAGGGGGGGCGACTATGGCTACACCTTC. It encodes CASSFGDRGGDYGYTF.

The V call is TRBV1, the J call TRBJ1-2; the D call TRBD1 from the table was never checked on the DNA. TRBV1 is shown as a pseudogene. This CDR3 is built from 18 residues. CDR3 bases: TGCACCAGCAGCCAAGATTCTCAGCCGGGACAGGAGAACTATGGCTACACCTTC. Translating gives CTSSQDSQPGQENYGYTF.

The genes are TRBV19 and TRBJ2-3; 12 nucleotides match TRBD2. In germline, CDR1 is LNHDA, CDR2 SQIVND (reference sequence). The V gene end was trimmed by 5 bases and the J gene end by 1 base; junction bases not matched to a gene: 4. This CDR3 is 16 amino acids long. As DNA, the CDR3 is TGTGCCAGTAGTGTCCTAGCGGGAGGGGGCACAGATACGCAGTATTTT. This codes for CASSVLAGGGTDTQYF.

The V gene is TRBV7-8, the J gene TRBJ2-2, with D tentatively TRBD1 (7 bases). CDR1 and CDR2 (germline): SGHVS, FQNEAQ. The V gene lost 6 bases and the J gene lost 0 bases, with 17 bases spanning the gap. This CDR3 has 17 residues. CDR3 in amino acids: CASRYRGGFSNTGELFF. CDR3 nucleotides: TGTGCCAGCAGGTACAGGGGAGGTTTTTCGAACACCGGGGAGCTGTTTTTT. Combining the CDR3 with reference TRBV7-8 and TRBJ2-2 gives the whole variable domain GAGVSQSPRYKVAKRGQDVALRCDPISGHVSLFWYQQALGQGPEFLTYFQNEAQLDKSGLPSDRFFAERPEGSVSTLKIQRTQQEDSAVYLCASRYRGGFSNTGELFFGEGSRLTVL.

CDR3 amino acids: CATSKRSVNTEAFF. CDR3 DNA sequence: TGTGCCACCAGCAAGAGATCGGTGAACACTGAAGCTTTCTTT. This chain connects TRBV15 to TRBJ1-1, with D unresolved. Germline loops: CDR1 LNHNV, CDR2 YYDKDF (reference sequence). V shed 4 bases and J shed 0 bases, with 9 bases lying between them. CDR3 length: 14 residues.

Only a few counts were recorded for this clone. This chain joins TRBV6-6 and TRBJ1-5; perhaps TRBD1 as D (5 bases). The V end lost 5 bases, the J end lost 2 bases, and 10 bases lay between the germline ends. This CDR3 is built from 14 residues. Per the germline V gene, CDR1 is MNHNY and CDR2 is SVGAGI (reference sequence). CDR3 DNA sequence: TGTGCCAGCAGTGCAGGGATAGGCAATCAGCCCCAGCATTTT. Translating gives CASSAGIGNQPQHF.